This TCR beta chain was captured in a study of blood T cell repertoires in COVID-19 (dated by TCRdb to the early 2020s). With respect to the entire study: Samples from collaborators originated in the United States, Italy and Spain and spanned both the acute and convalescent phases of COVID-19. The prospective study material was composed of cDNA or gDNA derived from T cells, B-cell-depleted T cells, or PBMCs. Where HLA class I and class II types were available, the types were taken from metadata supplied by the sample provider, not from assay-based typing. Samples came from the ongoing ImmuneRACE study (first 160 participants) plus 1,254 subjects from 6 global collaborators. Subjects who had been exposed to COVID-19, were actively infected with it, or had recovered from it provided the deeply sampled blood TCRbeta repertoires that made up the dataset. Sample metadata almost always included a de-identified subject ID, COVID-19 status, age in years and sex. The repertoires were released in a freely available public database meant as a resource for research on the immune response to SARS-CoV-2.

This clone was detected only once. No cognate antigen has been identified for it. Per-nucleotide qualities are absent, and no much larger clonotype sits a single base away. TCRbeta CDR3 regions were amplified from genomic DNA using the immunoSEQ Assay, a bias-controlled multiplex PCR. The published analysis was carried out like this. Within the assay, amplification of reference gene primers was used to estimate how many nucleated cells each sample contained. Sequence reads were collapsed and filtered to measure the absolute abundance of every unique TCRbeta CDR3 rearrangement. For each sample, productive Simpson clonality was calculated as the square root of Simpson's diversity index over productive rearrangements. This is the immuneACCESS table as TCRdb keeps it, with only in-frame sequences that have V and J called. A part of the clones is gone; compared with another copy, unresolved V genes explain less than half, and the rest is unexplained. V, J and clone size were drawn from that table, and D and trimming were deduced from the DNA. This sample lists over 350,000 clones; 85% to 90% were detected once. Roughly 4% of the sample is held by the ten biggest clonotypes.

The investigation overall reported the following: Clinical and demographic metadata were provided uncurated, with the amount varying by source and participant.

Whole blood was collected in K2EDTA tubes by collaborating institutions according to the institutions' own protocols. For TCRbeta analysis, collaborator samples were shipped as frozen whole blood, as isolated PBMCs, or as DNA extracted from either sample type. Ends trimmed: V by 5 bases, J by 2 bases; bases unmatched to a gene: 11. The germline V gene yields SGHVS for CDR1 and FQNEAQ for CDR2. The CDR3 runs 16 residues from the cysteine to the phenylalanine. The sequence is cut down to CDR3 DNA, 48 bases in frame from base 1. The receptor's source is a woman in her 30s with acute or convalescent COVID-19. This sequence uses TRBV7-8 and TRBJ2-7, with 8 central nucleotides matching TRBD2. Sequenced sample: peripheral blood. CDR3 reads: CASSTFQRGLTYEQYF. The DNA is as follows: TGTGCCAGCAGCACCTTCCAGCGGGGGCTCACCTACGAGCAGTACTTC.